One and the same sample provided the 12 T cell receptor beta chains below, sequenced in a study of T cell changes during pregnancy in multiple sclerosis. Method: immunoSEQ multiplex PCR; TCRdb's copy keeps in-frame clones and lacks some. The sample lists 45,000 to 60,000 clones, roughly 92% occurring once. This material consisted of CD4+ T cells from peripheral blood mononuclear cells, taken in the third trimester of pregnancy. The receptors were sampled from a female donor with multiple sclerosis, enrolled in a pregnancy study.

The rearrangement uses TRBV7-8 and TRBJ1-2; no firm D call. Per the germline V gene, CDR1 is SGHVS and CDR2 is FQNEAQ. Trimming pared 5 bases from V and 0 bases from J, leaving 16 bases between. The length of the CDR3 is 16 residues. CDR3 nucleotide sequence: TGTGCCAGCAGCGCTGGTCGGGGATTCACTAACTATGGCTACACCTTC. Protein sequence: CASSAGRGFTNYGYTF. Filled out from reference TRBV7-8 and TRBJ1-2, the complete variable domain reads GAGVSQSPRYKVAKRGQDVALRCDPISGHVSLFWYQQALGQGPEFLTYFQNEAQLDKSGLPSDRFFAERPEGSVSTLKIQRTQQEDSAVYLCASSAGRGFTNYGYTFGSGTRLTVV.

The rearrangement links TRBV19 to TRBJ1-2, with TRBD1 as a possible D gene (6 bases). From germline, CDR1 is LNHDA and CDR2 SQIVND (reference sequence). The CDR3 is made up of 16 amino acids. Trimming took off 6 bases at V and 4 bases at J, with 21 bases between the two ends. CDR3 in DNA: TGTGCCAGTAGCATTTGGCTAATGGACAGCCCCTATGGCTACACCTTC. Its translation: CASSIWLMDSPYGYTF.

This clone appeared a single time. This rearrangement joins TRBV2 to TRBJ2-7, with 9 positions matching TRBD1. Looked up from germline, CDR1 is SNHLY and CDR2 is FYNNEI. The V and J ends lost 1 base and 4 bases, in that order; junction bases with no gene match: 5. CDR3 length equals 15 residues. The CDR3 protein is CASSEEGGQGYEQYF. CDR3 nucleotides: TGTGCCAGCAGTGAAGAGGGGGGACAGGGATACGAGCAGTACTTC.

The chain employs TRBV7-2 and TRBJ2-6; D is perhaps TRBD2 (6 bases). Germline CDR1 SGHTA, CDR2 FQGNSA. Trimming removed 3 bases at V and 4 bases at J, with 10 bases between. CDR3 size: 15 residues. This chain's CDR3 is CASSLEGRGANVLTF. CDR3 nucleotides: TGTGCCAGCAGCTTGGAGGGTAGGGGGGCCAACGTCCTGACTTTC.

The J gene is TRBJ2-1, the V gene TRBV18, with TRBD2 matching 16 bases. Losses at the gene ends were 0 bases for V and 8 bases for J; bases not matched to a gene: 1. Germline V gene data show CDR1 as KGHSH and CDR2 as LQKENI. There are 16 residues in the CDR3. The CDR3 sequence: CASSPPGLAGGHEQFF. The CDR3 nucleotides read TGTGCCAGCTCACCACCGGGACTAGCGGGGGGGCATGAGCAGTTCTTC.

The chain recombines TRBV19 with TRBJ1-4; possibly TRBD1 for D (6 bases). Per the germline V gene, CDR1 is LNHDA and CDR2 is SQIVND (reference sequence). There are 14 residues in the CDR3. Deletions cut 3 bases from V and 3 bases from J, with 8 bases between. CDR3 loop: CASSITGSNEKLFF. CDR3 nucleotides: TGTGCCAGTAGTATTACAGGGTCTAATGAAAAACTGTTTTTT.

The chain carries TRBV19 and TRBJ1-2, with D unresolved. CDR3 length equals 14 residues. Germline V gene sequence: CDR1 LNHDA, CDR2 SQIVND (reference sequence). V was pared by 3 bases and J by 4 bases, with 12 bases between. The CDR3, as DNA: TGTGCCAGTAGTATGGGAGGATCAGGCTATGGCTACACCTTC. This encodes CASSMGGSGYGYTF.

The rearrangement joins TRBV2 to TRBJ2-5; tentatively, D is TRBD1 (6 bases). Between the trimmed V and J ends, which lost 2 bases and 2 bases, there was a span of 6 bases. The CDR3 has 13 residues. The germline V gene has CDR1 SNHLY and CDR2 FYNNEI. The CDR3, as DNA: TGTGCCAGCAGTGAAAGGGGGCAAGAGACCCAGTACTTC. This translates into CASSERGQETQYF.

The rearrangement joins TRBV6-5 to TRBJ1-5; D is ambiguous. Trimming removed 2 bases from V and 3 bases from J, with 8 bases in between. CDR3 length equals 14 residues. Germline CDR1 reads MNHEY; CDR2 reads SVGAGI. In DNA, the CDR3 is TGTGCCAGCAGTTACAACCGGTACAATCAGCCCCAGCATTTT. This codes for CASSYNRYNQPQHF.

This clone was detected only once. The chain recombines TRBV4-2 with TRBJ2-3; 11 bases fit TRBD2. V lost 3 bases, J lost 2 bases, and 7 bases stayed unmatched. There are 17 residues in the CDR3. Germline CDR1 reads LGHNA; CDR2 reads YNFKEQ. The CDR3: CASSQGASGGTTDTQYF. The CDR3 region has the DNA TGTGCCAGCAGCCAGGGGGCTAGCGGGGGGACCACAGATACGCAGTATTTT.

The chain couples TRBV6-5 to TRBJ1-1, with TRBD1 as a possible D gene (5 bases). CDR3 length: 12 residues. Between the trimmed V and J ends, which lost 8 bases and 11 bases, there was a span of 18 bases. Germline assignment: CDR1 MNHEY and CDR2 SVGAGI. The CDR3 region is CASARAGGVAFF. The CDR3 DNA reads TGTGCCAGCGCGCGGGCGGGAGGGGTTGCTTTCTTT.

The J gene is TRBJ1-2, the V gene TRBV30, with a tentative D call TRBD1 (6 bases). Trimming took 6 bases from V and 5 from J, leaving 16 bases between them. The CDR3 loop spans 13 amino acids. In germline, CDR1 is GTSNPN, CDR2 SVGIG (reference sequence). The CDR3 region is CACPTRGTYGYTF. The CDR3 region has the DNA TGTGCCTGCCCGACAAGGGGGACATATGGCTACACCTTC.